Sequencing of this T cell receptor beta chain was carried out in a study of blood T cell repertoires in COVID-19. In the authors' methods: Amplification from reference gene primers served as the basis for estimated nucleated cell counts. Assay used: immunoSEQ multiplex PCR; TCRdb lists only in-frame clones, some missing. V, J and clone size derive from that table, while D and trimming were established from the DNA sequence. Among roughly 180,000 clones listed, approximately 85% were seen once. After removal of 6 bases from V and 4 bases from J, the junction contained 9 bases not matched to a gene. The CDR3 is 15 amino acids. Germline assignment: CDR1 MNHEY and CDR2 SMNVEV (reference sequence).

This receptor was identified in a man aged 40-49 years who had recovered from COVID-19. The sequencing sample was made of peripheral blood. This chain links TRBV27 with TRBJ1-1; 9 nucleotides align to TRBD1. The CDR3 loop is CASRSGTGTITEAFF. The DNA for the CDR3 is TGTGCCAGCAGATCCGGGACAGGGACGATCACTGAAGCTTTCTTT.